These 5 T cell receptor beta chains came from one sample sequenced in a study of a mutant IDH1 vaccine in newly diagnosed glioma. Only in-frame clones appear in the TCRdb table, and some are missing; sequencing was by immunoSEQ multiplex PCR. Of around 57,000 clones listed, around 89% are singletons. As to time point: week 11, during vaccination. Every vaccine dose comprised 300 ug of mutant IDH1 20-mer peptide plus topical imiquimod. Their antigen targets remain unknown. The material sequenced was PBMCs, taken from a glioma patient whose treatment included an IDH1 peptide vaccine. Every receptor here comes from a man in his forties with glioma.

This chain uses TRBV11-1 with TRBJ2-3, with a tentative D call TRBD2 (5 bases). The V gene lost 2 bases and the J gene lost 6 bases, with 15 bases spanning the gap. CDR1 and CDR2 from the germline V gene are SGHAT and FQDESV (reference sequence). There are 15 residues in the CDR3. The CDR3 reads CASSLRTRSPDTQYF. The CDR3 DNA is TGTGCCAGCAGCTTAAGGACTCGTTCACCGGATACGCAGTATTTT.

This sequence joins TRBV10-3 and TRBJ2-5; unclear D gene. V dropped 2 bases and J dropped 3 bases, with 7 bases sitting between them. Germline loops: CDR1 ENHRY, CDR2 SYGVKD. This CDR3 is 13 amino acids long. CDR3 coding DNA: TGTGCCATCAGTGAGCTTAGGGAAGAGACCCAGTACTTC. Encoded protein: CAISELREETQYF.

CDR3 amino acids: CASSPDPGTGANYGYTF. The CDR3 DNA follows: TGCGCCAGCAGCCCAGACCCCGGGACAGGGGCGAACTATGGCTACACCTTC. J is TRBJ1-2 and V is TRBV4-1; 10 nucleotides line up with TRBD1. Germline CDR1 MGHRA, CDR2 YSYEKL. With V trimmed by 4 bases and J by 2 bases, 10 bases remained unmatched. CDR3 length: 17 residues.

The CDR3 DNA reads TGCAGCGTTGAGAGGACAGGGGGACTTTGGGATTTCTTT. This codes for CSVERTGGLWDFF. The genes are TRBV29-1 and TRBJ1-1; 10 bases line up with TRBD1. This CDR3 is built from 13 residues. Germline V CDR1 and CDR2: SQVTM, ANQGSEA. V shed 3 bases and J 13 bases; nucleotides not matched to a gene: 11. Filled out from reference TRBV29-1 and TRBJ1-1, the complete variable domain reads SAVISQKPSRDICQRGTSLTIQCQVDSQVTMMFWYRQQPGQSLTLIATANQGSEATYESGFVIDKFPISRPNLTFSTLTVSNMSPEDSSIYLCSVERTGGLWDFFGQGTRLTVV.

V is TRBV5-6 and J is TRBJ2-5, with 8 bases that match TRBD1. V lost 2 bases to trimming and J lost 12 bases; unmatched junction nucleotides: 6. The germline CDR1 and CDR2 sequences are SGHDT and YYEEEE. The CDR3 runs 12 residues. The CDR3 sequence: CASSLPGQGKYF. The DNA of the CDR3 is TGTGCCAGCAGCTTACCAGGACAGGGCAAGTACTTC.